These T cell receptor beta chains were read from a single sample in a study of T cell responses to AZD1222 COVID-19 vaccine. The repertoire was sequenced with immunoSEQ multiplex PCR; TCRdb's copy has only in-frame clones and lacks some. The table lists about 70,000 clones, approximately 90% of them singletons. The material sequenced was peripheral blood, taken 28 days after the second AZD1222 dose. These receptors originate from an adult who received the AZD1222 COVID-19 vaccine. CDR3s include the opening cysteine and the closing phenylalanine or tryptophan. The D gene is left open where the match is weak. Size is stated for part of the rows, as once, few or many counts, or as a class when the clone is expanded.

v_gene	d_gene	j_gene	abundance	CDR3nt	CDR3aa
TRBV19	.	TRBJ2-1	.	TGTGCCAGTAAGAACAGCTACAATGAGCAGTTCTTC	CASKNSYNEQFF
TRBV7-9	.	TRBJ1-1	.	TGTGCCAGCAGCTTAATGACAACGATCACTGAAGCTTTCTTT	CASSLMTTITEAFF
TRBV7-2	TRBD2	TRBJ2-1	.	TGTGCCAGCAGCACGCGAAGACTAGCGGGAGGGCCATATGAGCAGTTCTTC	CASSTRRLAGGPYEQFF
TRBV10-3	TRBD1	TRBJ1-2	.	TGTGCCATCAGGCGACAGGGGTGGGGCTACACCTTC	CAIRRQGWGYTF
TRBV10-3	.	TRBJ2-1	.	TGTGCCATCAGTGGGGCCATCGCCTACAATGAGCAGTTCTTC	CAISGAIAYNEQFF
TRBV6-2/TRBV6-3	.	TRBJ2-1	.	TGTGCCAGCAGTTACTCCGCCAGCCCCTACAATGAGCAGTTCTTC	CASSYSASPYNEQFF
TRBV19	TRBD1	TRBJ1-5	.	TGTGCCAGTAGTAGGACAGGGGGCAATCAGCCCCAGCATTTT	CASSRTGGNQPQHF
TRBV24-1	.	TRBJ1-6	.	TGTGCCACCAGTGATTCCGGACGGATTAATTCACCCCTCCACTTT	CATSDSGRINSPLHF
TRBV7-2	.	TRBJ1-1	.	TGTGCCAGCAGCGCCCCAGTTCACACTGAAGCTTTCTTT	CASSAPVHTEAFF
TRBV3-1/TRBV3-2	TRBD2	TRBJ2-5	.	TGTGCCAGCAGCCAACGACTAGCGGGGGCCCAAGAGACCCAGTACTTC	CASSQRLAGAQETQYF
TRBV7-9	.	TRBJ2-1	.	TGTGCCAGCAGCCCCCGGGCGGGGCGGGGCCATTCCTACAATGAGCAGTTCTTC	CASSPRAGRGHSYNEQFF
TRBV2	.	TRBJ2-2	.	TGTGCCAGCAGTGAAGTGGTAGGGATTGGCGGGGAGCTGTTTTTT	CASSEVVGIGGELFF
TRBV7-3	.	TRBJ2-7	.	TGTGCCAGCAGCAGGGGGGTAACCTACGAGCAGTACTTC	CASSRGVTYEQYF
TRBV6-6	.	TRBJ2-3	.	TGTGCCAGCAGTTCGCCCGGGGAGGATACGCAGTATTTT	CASSSPGEDTQYF
TRBV7-9	TRBD2	TRBJ2-3	few	TGTGCCAGCAGCTTAGCGACTAGCGACGGGACAGATACGCAGTATTTT	CASSLATSDGTDTQYF
TRBV5-1	.	TRBJ2-7	few	TGCGCCAGCAGCCTCCAAGGGGGTTTCACCTACGAGCAGTACTTC	CASSLQGGFTYEQYF
TRBV3-1/TRBV3-2	TRBD2	TRBJ2-7	.	TGTGCCAGCAGCCAAGGAAGAAGGCTAGCGGGAGACGACGAGCAGTACTTC	CASSQGRRLAGDDEQYF
TRBV28	TRBD1	TRBJ1-1	.	TGTGCCAGCAGTCCCTTACAGGGGCACACTGAAGCTTTCTTT	CASSPLQGHTEAFF
TRBV3-1/TRBV3-2	.	TRBJ1-4	.	TGTGCCAGCAGCCACGCGACAGATGAAAAACTGTTTTTT	CASSHATDEKLFF
TRBV5-1	.	TRBJ1-4	.	TGCGCCAGCAGCCTGGAGGACTCCAGGCAGGGAGAAAAACTGTTTTTT	CASSLEDSRQGEKLFF
TRBV6-5	TRBD1	TRBJ1-5	.	TGTGCCAGCAGCTCCAGGGACAGGGAACCCCAGCATTTT	CASSSRDREPQHF
TRBV25-1	TRBD2	TRBJ2-7	.	TGTGCCAGCAGTAATAGCGGGGGCCCCTACGAGCAGTACTTC	CASSNSGGPYEQYF